The subject of this entry is one T cell receptor (beta chain). This entry is derived from a study of T cell changes during pregnancy in multiple sclerosis. Here immunoSEQ multiplex PCR was the method, and the copy in TCRdb shows in-frame clones only, minus some. This table has 17,000 or so clones, 84% appearing once. Germline CDR1 SGHRS, CDR2 YFSETQ. J gave up 6 bases and V 4 bases, and 17 bases lay outside the gene matches. This CDR3 is 17 amino acids long. V gene TRBV5-1 combines with J gene TRBJ2-3; TRBD2 matches at 7 bases. The material was CD8+ T cells from peripheral blood mononuclear cells, obtained in the third trimester of pregnancy. This TCR came from a female donor in good health, enrolled as a control in a pregnancy study. The CDR3 nucleotides read TGCGCCAGCAGCCTGAAGAGGCTCGCGGGAGCCCCCGATACGCAGTATTTT. It specifies CASSLKRLAGAPDTQYF.